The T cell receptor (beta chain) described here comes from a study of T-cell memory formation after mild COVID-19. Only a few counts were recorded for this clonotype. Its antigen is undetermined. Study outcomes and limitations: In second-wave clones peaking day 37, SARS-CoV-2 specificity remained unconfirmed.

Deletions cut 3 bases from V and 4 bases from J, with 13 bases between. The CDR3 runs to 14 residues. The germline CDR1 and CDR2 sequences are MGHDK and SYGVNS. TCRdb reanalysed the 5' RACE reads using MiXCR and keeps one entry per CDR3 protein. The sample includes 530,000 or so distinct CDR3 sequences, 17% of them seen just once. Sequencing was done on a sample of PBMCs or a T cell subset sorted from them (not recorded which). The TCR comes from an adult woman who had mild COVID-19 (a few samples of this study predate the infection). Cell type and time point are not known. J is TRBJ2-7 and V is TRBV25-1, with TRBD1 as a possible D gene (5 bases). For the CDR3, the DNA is TGTGCCAGCAGTGACCCCGATCCAGGGTACGAGCAGTACTTC. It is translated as CASSDPDPGYEQYF.